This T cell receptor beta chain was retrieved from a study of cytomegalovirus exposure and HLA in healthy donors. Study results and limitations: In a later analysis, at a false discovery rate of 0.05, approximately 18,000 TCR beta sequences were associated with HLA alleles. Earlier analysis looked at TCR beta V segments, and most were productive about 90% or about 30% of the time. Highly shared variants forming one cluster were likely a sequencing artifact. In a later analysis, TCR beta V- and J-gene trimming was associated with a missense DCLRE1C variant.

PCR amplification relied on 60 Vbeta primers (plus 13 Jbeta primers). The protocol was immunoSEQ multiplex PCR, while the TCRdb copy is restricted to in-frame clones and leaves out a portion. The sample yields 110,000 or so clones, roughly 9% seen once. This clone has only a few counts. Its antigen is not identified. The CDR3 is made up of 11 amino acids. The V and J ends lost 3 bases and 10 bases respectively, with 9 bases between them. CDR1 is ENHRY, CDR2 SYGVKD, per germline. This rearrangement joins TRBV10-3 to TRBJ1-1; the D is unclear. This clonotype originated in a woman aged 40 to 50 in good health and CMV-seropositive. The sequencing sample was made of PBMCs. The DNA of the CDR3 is TGTGCCATCAGTGACCGAGCTGGAGCTTTCTTT. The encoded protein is CAISDRAGAFF.